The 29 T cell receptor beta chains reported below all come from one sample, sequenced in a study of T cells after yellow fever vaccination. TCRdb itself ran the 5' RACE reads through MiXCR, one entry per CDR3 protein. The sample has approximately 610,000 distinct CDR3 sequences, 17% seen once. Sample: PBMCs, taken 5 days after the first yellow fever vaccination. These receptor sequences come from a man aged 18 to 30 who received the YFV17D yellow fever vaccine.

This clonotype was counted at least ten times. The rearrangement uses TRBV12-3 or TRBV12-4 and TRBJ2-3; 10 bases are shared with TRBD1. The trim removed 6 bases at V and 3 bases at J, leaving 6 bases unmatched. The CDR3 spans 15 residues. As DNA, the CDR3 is TGTGCCAGCAGCCTTTTGGGACAGGGGACAGATACGCAGTATTTT. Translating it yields CASSLLGQGTDTQYF.

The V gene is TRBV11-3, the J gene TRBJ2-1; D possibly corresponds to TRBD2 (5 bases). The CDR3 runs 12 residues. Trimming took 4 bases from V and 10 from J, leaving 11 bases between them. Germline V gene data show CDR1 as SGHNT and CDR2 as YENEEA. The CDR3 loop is CASSSPSSEQFF. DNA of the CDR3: TGTGCCAGCAGCTCCCCTAGCAGCGAGCAGTTCTTC.

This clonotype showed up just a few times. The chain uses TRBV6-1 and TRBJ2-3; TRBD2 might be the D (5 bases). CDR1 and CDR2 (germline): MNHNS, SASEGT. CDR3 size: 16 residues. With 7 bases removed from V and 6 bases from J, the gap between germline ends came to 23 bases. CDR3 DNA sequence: TGTGCCAGCACCTCATTCGCGAGGGCAAGACCCGATACGCAGTATTTT. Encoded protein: CASTSFARARPDTQYF.

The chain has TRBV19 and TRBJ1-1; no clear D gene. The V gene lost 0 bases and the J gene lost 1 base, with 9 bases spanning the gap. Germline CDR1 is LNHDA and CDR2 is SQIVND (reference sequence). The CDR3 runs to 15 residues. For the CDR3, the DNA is TGTGCCAGTAGTATAGACGCCAGGTCGAACACTGAAGCTTTCTTT. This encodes CASSIDARSNTEAFF.

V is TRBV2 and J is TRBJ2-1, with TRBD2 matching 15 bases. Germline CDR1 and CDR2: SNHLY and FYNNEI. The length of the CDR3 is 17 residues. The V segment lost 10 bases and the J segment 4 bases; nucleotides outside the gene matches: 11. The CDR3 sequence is CAINQPGLAGGYNEQFF. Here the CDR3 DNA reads TGTGCCATCAACCAACCGGGACTAGCGGGGGGTTACAATGAGCAGTTCTTC.

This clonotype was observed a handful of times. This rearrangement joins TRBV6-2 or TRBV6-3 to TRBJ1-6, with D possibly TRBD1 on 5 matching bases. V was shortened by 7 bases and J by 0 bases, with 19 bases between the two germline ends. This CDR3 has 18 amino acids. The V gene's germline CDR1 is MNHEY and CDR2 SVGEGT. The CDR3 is CASNLRGRLSSYNSPLHF. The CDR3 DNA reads TGTGCCAGCAACCTGCGGGGCAGACTAAGCTCCTATAATTCACCCCTCCACTTT.

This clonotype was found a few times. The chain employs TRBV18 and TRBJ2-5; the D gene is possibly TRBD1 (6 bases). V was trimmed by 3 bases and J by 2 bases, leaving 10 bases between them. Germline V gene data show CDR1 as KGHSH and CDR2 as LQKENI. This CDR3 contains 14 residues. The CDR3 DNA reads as TGTGCCAGCTCACCCATGACAGGACAAGAGACCCAGTACTTC. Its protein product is CASSPMTGQETQYF.

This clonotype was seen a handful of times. The CDR3, as DNA: TGTGCCAGTACTGACAGGGCCGGCTACACCTTC. Its translation is CASTDRAGYTF. The chain links TRBV12-3 or TRBV12-4 to TRBJ1-2; TRBD1 matches 7 bases. V gave up 9 bases and J gave up 8 bases; unmatched junction bases: 6. The CDR3 is 11 amino acids.

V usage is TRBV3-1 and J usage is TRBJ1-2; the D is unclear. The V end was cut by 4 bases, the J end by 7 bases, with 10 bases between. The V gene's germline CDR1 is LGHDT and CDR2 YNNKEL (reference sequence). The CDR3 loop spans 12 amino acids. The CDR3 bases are TGTGCCAGCAGCCCCCCCCATGGTGGCTACACCTTC. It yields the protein CASSPPHGGYTF.

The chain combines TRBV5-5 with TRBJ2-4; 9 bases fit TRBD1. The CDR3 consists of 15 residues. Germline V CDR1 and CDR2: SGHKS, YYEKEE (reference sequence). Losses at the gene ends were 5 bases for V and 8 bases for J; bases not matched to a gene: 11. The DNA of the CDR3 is TGTGCCAGCAGGCCGGGACAGGGATGGAGGGACATTCAGTACTTC. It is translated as CASRPGQGWRDIQYF.

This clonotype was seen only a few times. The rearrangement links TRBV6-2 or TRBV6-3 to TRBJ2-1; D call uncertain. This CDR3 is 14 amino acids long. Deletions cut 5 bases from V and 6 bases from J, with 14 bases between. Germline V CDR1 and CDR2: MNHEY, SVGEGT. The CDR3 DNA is TGTGCCAGCAGTGTCCGAGACAACGTCAATGAGCAGTTCTTC. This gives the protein CASSVRDNVNEQFF.

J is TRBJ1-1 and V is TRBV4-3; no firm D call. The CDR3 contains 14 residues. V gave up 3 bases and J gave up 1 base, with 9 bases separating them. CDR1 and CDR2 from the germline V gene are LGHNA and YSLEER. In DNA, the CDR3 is TGCGCCAGCAGCCACATACACAAGAACACTGAAGCTTTCTTT. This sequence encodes CASSHIHKNTEAFF.

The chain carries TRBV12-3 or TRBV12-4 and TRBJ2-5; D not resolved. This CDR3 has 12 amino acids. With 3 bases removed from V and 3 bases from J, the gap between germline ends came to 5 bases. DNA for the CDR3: TGTGCCAGCAGTTTTCTGGAAGAGACCCAGTACTTC. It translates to CASSFLEETQYF.

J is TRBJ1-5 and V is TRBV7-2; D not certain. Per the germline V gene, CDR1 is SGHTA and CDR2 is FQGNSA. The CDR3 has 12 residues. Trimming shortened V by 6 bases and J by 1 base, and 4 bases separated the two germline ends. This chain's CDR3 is CASSRSNQPQHF. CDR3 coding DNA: TGTGCCAGCAGTAGGAGCAATCAGCCCCAGCATTTT. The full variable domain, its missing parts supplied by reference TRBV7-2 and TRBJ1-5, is GAGVSQSPSNKVTEKGKDVELRCDPISGHTALYWYRQSLGQGLEFLIYFQGNSAPDKSGLPSDRFSAERTGGSVSTLTIQRTQQEDSAVYLCASSRSNQPQHFGDGTRLSIL.

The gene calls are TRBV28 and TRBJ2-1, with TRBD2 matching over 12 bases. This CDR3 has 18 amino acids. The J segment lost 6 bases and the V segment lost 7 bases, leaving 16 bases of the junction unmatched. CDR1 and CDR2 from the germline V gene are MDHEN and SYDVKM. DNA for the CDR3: TGTGCCAGCACCCTAGGGGTTACTAGCGGGGGGTTTCGCAATGAGCAGTTCTTC. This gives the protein CASTLGVTSGGFRNEQFF.

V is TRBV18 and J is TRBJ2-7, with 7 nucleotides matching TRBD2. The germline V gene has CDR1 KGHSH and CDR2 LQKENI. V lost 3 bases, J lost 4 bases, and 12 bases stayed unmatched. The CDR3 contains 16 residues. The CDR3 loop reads CASSPPRGGTLYEQYF. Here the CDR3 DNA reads TGTGCCAGCTCACCCCCCCGGGGAGGGACGTTATACGAGCAGTACTTC.

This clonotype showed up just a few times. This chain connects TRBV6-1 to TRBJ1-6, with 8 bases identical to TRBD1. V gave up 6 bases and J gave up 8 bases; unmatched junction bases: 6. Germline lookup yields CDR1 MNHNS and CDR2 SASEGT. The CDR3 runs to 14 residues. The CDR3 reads CASSQDREYSPLHF. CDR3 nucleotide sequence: TGTGCCAGCAGCCAGGACAGGGAATATTCACCCCTCCACTTT.

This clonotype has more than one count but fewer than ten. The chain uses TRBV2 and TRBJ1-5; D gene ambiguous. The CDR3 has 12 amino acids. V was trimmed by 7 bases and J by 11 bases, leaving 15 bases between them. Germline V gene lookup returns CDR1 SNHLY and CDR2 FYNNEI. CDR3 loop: CASKVMGLAQHF. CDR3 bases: TGTGCCAGCAAAGTGATGGGTTTGGCCCAGCATTTT.

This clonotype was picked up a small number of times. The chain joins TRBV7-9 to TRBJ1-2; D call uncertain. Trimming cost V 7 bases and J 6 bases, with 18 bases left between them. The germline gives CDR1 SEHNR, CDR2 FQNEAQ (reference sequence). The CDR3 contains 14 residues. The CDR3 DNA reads TGTGCCAGCACAAAGGCCCCCGGGTTCAATGGCTACACCTTC. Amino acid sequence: CASTKAPGFNGYTF.

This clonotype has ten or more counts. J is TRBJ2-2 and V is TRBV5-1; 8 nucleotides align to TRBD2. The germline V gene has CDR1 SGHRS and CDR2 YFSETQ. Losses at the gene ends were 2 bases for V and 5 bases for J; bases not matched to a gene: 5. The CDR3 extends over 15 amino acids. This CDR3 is CASSFSGGQTGELFF. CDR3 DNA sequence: TGCGCCAGCAGCTTCAGCGGGGGCCAAACCGGGGAGCTGTTTTTT.

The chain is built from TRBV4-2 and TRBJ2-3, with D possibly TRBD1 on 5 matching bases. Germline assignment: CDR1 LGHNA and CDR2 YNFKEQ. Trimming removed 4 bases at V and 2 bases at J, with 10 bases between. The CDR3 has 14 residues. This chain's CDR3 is CASSPDSLTDTQYF. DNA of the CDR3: TGTGCCAGCAGCCCTGACAGCCTCACAGATACGCAGTATTTT.

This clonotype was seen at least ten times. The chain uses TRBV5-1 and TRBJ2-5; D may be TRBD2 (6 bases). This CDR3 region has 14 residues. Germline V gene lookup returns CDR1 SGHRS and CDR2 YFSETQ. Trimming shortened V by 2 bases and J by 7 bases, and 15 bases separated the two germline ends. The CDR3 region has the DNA TGCGCCAGCAGCTTTGGGGCCAGGGAGGCGACCCAGTACTTC. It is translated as CASSFGAREATQYF.

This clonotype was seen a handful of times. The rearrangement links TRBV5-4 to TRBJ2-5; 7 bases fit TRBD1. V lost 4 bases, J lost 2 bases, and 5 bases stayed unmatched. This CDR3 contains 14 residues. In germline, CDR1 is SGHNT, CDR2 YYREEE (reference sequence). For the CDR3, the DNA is TGTGCCAGCAGCGAGGGGGCCGCTCAAGAGACCCAGTACTTC. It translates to CASSEGAAQETQYF.

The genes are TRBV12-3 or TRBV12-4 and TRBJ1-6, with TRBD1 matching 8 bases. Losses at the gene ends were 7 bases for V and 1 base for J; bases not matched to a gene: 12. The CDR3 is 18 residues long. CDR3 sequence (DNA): TGTGCCAGCACCCTTTATTCAGGGGGCCGGTCCTATAATTCACCCCTCCACTTT. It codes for CASTLYSGGRSYNSPLHF.

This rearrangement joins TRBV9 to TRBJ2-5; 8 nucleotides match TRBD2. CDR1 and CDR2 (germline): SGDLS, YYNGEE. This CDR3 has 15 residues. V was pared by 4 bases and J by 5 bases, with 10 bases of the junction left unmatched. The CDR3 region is CASSLSGGLGETQYF. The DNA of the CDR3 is TGTGCCAGCAGCTTAAGCGGGGGTCTCGGGGAGACCCAGTACTTC.

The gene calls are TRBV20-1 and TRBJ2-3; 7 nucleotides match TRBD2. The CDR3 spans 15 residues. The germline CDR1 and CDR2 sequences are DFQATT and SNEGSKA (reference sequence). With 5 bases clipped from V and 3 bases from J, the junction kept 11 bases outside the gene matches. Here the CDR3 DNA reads TGCAGTGCTGTTCCCGGGGGGAGGGGAACAGATACGCAGTATTTT. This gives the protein CSAVPGGRGTDTQYF.

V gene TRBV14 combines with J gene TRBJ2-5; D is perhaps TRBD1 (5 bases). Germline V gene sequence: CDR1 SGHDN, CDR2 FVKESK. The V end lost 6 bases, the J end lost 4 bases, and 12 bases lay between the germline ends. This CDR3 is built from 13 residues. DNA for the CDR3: TGTGCCAGCAGGGGGCTAGAGGCAGAGACCCAGTACTTC. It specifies CASRGLEAETQYF. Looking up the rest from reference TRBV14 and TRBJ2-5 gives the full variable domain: EAGVTQFPSHSVIEKGQTVTLRCDPISGHDNLYWYRRVMGKEIKFLLHFVKESKQDESGMPNNRFLAERTGGTYSTLKVQPAELEDSGVYFCASRGLEAETQYFGPGTRLLVL.

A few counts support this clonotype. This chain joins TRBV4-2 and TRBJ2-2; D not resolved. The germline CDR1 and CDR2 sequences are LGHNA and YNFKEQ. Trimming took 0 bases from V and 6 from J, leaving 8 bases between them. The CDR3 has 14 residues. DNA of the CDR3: TGTGCCAGCAGCCAAGAATTTCAGTCCGGGGAGCTGTTTTTT. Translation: CASSQEFQSGELFF.

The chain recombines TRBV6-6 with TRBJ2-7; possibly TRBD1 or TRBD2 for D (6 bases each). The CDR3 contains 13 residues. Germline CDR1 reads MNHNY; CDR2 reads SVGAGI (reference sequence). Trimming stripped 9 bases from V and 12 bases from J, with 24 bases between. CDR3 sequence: CASQTGAGAGGYV. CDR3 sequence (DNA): TGTGCCAGTCAAACGGGGGCAGGAGCCGGGGGGTACGTC.